The text below deals with one TCR beta chain. The sample originates from a study of CD8+CD57+ T cells in acquired aplastic anemia. Sequenced patients had shown CD8+CD57+ cell expansion by flow cytometry. This CDR3 region has 16 residues. With 1 base removed from V and 4 bases from J, the gap between germline ends came to 16 bases. The germline V gene has CDR1 LGHDT and CDR2 YNNKEL (reference sequence). Using genomic DNA as the template, TCR beta VDJ and CDR3 profiling was carried out. TCRdb fed the reads into MiXCR, producing one record per CDR3 protein. The table lists 250,000 to 300,000 distinct CDR3 sequences, about three fifths of them singletons.

The TCR was taken from a human donor with aplastic anemia. The sequenced sample was sorted CD4+, CD8+, or CD8+CD57+ T cells (not recorded which) from PBMCs. The chain joins TRBV3-1 to TRBJ1-2; D is undetermined. CDR3 DNA: TGTGCCAGCAGCCAAGTATTTAGCCGGAACGCCTATGGCTACACCTTC. It codes for CASSQVFSRNAYGYTF.